This TCR beta chain is drawn from a study of blood T cell repertoires in COVID-19. This clone turned up a few times. Between the trimmed V and J ends, which lost 3 bases and 2 bases, there was a span of 5 bases. The CDR3 runs 12 residues. Germline-derived CDR1 and CDR2 are SNHLY and FYNNEI. TCRdb keeps only in-frame clones here, not all; method: immunoSEQ multiplex PCR. Of some 64,000 clones listed, around 82% are singletons. The receptor was isolated from a man in his fifties or sixties with COVID-19, enrolled during active disease. The rearrangement uses TRBV2 and TRBJ2-7, with D unclear. Sequencing was done on a sample of peripheral blood. CDR3 nucleotides: TGTGCCAGCAGTGACTTCCCCTACGAGCAGTACTTC. Amino acid sequence: CASSDFPYEQYF. Using reference TRBV2 and TRBJ2-7 for the parts outside the CDR3, the full variable domain is EPEVTQTPSHQVTQMGQEVILRCVPISNHLYFYWYRQILGQKVEFLVSFYNNEISEKSEIFDDQFSVERPDGSNFTLKIRSTKLEDSAMYFCASSDFPYEQYFGPGTRLTVT.